The 23 T cell receptor beta chains presented below share a single source sample, sequenced in a study of blood T cells in healthy people across ages. It was with a sample-barcoded 5' primer and a J-beta primer mix that a second PCR of about 7 to 12 cycles was run. TCRdb analysed the 5' RACE reads with MiXCR anew, one entry per CDR3 protein. The data show 600,000 to 650,000 distinct CDR3 sequences, under 65% seen once. Sequencing was done on a sample of blood. The receptors stem from a man in his sixties in good health.

This clonotype was observed a single time. This chain joins TRBV28 and TRBJ1-5, with a weak D call TRBD1 (5 bases). Germline V CDR1 and CDR2: MDHEN, SYDVKM. V was cut by 7 bases and J by 7 bases, with 17 bases left in between. The CDR3 runs to 14 residues. CDR3 region: CASTPGGSPQPQHF. Here the CDR3 DNA reads TGTGCCAGCACCCCGGGGGGATCCCCGCAGCCCCAGCATTTT.

This clonotype was picked up one time. The J gene is TRBJ2-6, the V gene TRBV6-1, with TRBD1 matching over 10 bases. Germline V gives CDR1 MNHNS, CDR2 SASEGT. V trimming: 5 bases; J trimming: 3 bases; junction bases outside the gene matches: 7. The CDR3 totals 17 residues. The CDR3 DNA is TGTGCCAGCAGTCAACGACAGGGGGCTGGTGGGGCCAACGTCCTGACTTTC. It codes for CASSQRQGAGGANVLTF.

This clonotype was seen a single time. This sequence joins TRBV2 and TRBJ2-5, with 12 bases aligning to TRBD2. V shed 7 bases and J 2 bases; nucleotides not matched to a gene: 5. Looked up from germline, CDR1 is SNHLY and CDR2 is FYNNEI. The CDR3 length is 15 residues. The CDR3: CASTRLAGVQETQYF. The CDR3 nucleotides read TGTGCCAGCACCAGACTAGCGGGGGTACAAGAGACCCAGTACTTC.

The chain employs TRBV20-1 and TRBJ2-1, with a tentative D call TRBD1 (7 bases). There are 14 residues in the CDR3. V gave up 5 bases and J gave up 8 bases, with 19 bases separating them. Germline V CDR1 and CDR2: DFQATT, SNEGSKA (reference sequence). The CDR3 sequence is CSAGGTVGIHEQFF. The DNA of the CDR3 is TGCAGTGCTGGGGGGACAGTGGGGATCCATGAGCAGTTCTTC.

This clonotype turned up a few times. This chain uses TRBV7-9 with TRBJ2-1; D is perhaps TRBD2 (5 bases). CDR1 SEHNR and CDR2 FQNEAQ come from the germline V gene (reference sequence). V was clipped by 5 bases and J by 10 bases, with 12 bases between them. This CDR3 is built from 12 residues. The CDR3 DNA is TGTGCCAGCAGCCCCGGGGTATTAGAGCAGTTCTTC. Encoded protein: CASSPGVLEQFF.

The genes are TRBV20-1 and TRBJ1-1; D gene uncertain. The V and J ends lost 6 bases and 2 bases respectively, with 13 bases between them. Germline V gene sequence: CDR1 DFQATT, CDR2 SNEGSKA (reference sequence). The CDR3 is 13 residues long. The CDR3 reads CSAATHGNTEAFF. CDR3 sequence (DNA): TGCAGTGCCGCCACCCACGGTAACACTGAAGCTTTCTTT.

This clonotype appeared a single time. The gene calls are TRBV6-5 and TRBJ2-1; D uncertain. The germline CDR1 and CDR2 sequences are MNHEY and SVGAGI. The CDR3 extends over 13 amino acids. V was shortened by 0 bases and J by 5 bases, with 5 bases between the two germline ends. In DNA form, the CDR3 reads TGTGCCAGCAGTTACTCCGCGAACAATGAGCAGTTCTTC. Translated: CASSYSANNEQFF.

The chain combines TRBV20-1 with TRBJ1-2, with 10 bases that match TRBD1. This CDR3 spans 12 amino acids. After removal of 6 bases from V and 6 bases from J, the junction contained 4 bases not matched to a gene. The germline gives CDR1 DFQATT, CDR2 SNEGSKA (reference sequence). For the CDR3, the DNA is TGCAGTGCCCCGGGACAGGGGAATGGCTACACCTTC. Its translation: CSAPGQGNGYTF.

The chain uses TRBV19 and TRBJ2-5; tentatively, D is TRBD2 (6 bases). The CDR3 extends over 13 amino acids. CDR1 and CDR2 (germline): LNHDA, SQIVND (reference sequence). Trimming pared 4 bases from V and 5 bases from J, leaving 11 bases between. This CDR3 reads CASSTAGPETQYF. The DNA of the CDR3 is TGTGCCAGTAGTACTGCGGGACCGGAGACCCAGTACTTC.

This chain joins TRBV5-1 and TRBJ1-1; a possible D gene is TRBD1 (6 bases). The length of the CDR3 is 16 residues. The germline V gene encodes CDR1 SGHRS and CDR2 YFSETQ. V lost 0 bases, J lost 1 base, and 13 bases lay in between. CDR3 nucleotides: TGCGCCAGCAGCTTGGACAGGGTTCAGGAGAACACTGAAGCTTTCTTT. It codes for CASSLDRVQENTEAFF.

The chain combines TRBV6-1 with TRBJ2-5, with 7 nucleotides matching TRBD1. Judging by the DNA end, TRBJ2-7 fits better; the J call may be wrong. This CDR3 is built from 13 residues. The germline V gene has CDR1 MNHNS and CDR2 SASEGT. This CDR3 reads CASSEKGAYEQYF. The CDR3 DNA reads as TGTGCCAGCAGTGAAAAGGGGGCATACGAGCAGTACTTC.

V and J are TRBV6-5 and TRBJ1-2; possible D gene TRBD1, 5 bases. V lost 0 bases and J 2 bases, leaving 10 bases between the germline ends. CDR1 MNHEY and CDR2 SVGAGI come from the germline V gene. This CDR3 is built from 15 residues. The CDR3: CASSYSIWGNYGYTF. For the CDR3, the DNA is TGTGCCAGCAGTTACTCGATTTGGGGGAACTATGGCTACACCTTC.

J is TRBJ2-1 and V is TRBV18, with TRBD1 matching 8 bases. This CDR3 region has 15 residues. Germline V gene lookup returns CDR1 KGHSH and CDR2 LQKENI. Trimming at V came to 0 bases and at J to 8 bases, leaving 6 bases not matched to a gene. CDR3 nucleotides: TGTGCCAGCTCACCACCGGACAGGGTAGGATATGAGCAGTTCTTC. It is translated as CASSPPDRVGYEQFF.

CDR3 DNA sequence: TGTGCCAGCAGTTTACTAGCGGCCCCTGTGGAGACCCAGTACTTC. Translating it yields CASSLLAAPVETQYF. The chain recombines TRBV28 with TRBJ2-5; 7 bases map to TRBD2. Unmatched junction bases numbered 8, after V lost 2 bases and J lost 5 bases. CDR1 is MDHEN, CDR2 SYDVKM, per germline. CDR3 size: 15 residues.

Ten or more counts support this clonotype. The V call is TRBV7-9, the J call TRBJ2-5; tentatively, D is TRBD1 (6 bases). The V gene lost 6 bases and the J gene lost 0 bases, with 11 bases spanning the gap. The CDR3 covers 14 residues. Germline V gene data show CDR1 as SEHNR and CDR2 as FQNEAQ (reference sequence). The chain's CDR3 is CASSSQGYQETQYF. The CDR3 nucleotides read TGTGCCAGCAGTTCACAGGGATACCAAGAGACCCAGTACTTC.

This chain joins TRBV7-2 and TRBJ2-7, with 10 positions matching TRBD2. Gene TRBJ2-5 matches the end of the DNA better, so the J call may be wrong. The CDR3 spans 15 residues. The germline V gene has CDR1 SGHTA and CDR2 FQGNSA. The CDR3 region is CASSSLAGVRETQYF. CDR3 DNA: TGTGCCAGCAGCTCCCTAGCGGGGGTGAGAGAGACCCAGTACTTC.

This chain links TRBV19 with TRBJ2-5; 7 bases are shared with TRBD2. This CDR3 comprises 13 residues. CDR1 and CDR2 (germline): LNHDA, SQIVND (reference sequence). Losses at the gene ends were 4 bases for V and 6 bases for J; bases not matched to a gene: 5. The chain's CDR3 is CASSTGLVQTQYF. For the CDR3, the DNA is TGTGCCAGTAGTACCGGACTAGTGCAGACCCAGTACTTC.

The V and J genes are TRBV29-1 and TRBJ2-3; 7 bases align to TRBD2. The CDR3 has 13 amino acids. V lost 7 bases to trimming and J lost 3 bases; unmatched junction nucleotides: 7. Germline V gene lookup returns CDR1 SQVTM and CDR2 ANQGSEA. The CDR3 protein is CSAADGGTDTQYF. CDR3 nucleotides: TGCAGCGCCGCGGACGGGGGGACAGATACGCAGTATTTT.

This clonotype was counted only a few times. The rearrangement links TRBV29-1 to TRBJ2-7, with D hard to call. The germline V and J ends were trimmed by 4 bases and 3 bases, with 7 bases remaining between them. Germline assignment: CDR1 SQVTM and CDR2 ANQGSEA. The CDR3 runs 11 residues. The CDR3 coding sequence is TGCAGCGTTGGGGATTACTACGAGCAGTACTTC. This encodes CSVGDYYEQYF.

The chain is built from TRBV20-1 and TRBJ1-5; 8 positions agree with TRBD1. Looked up from germline, CDR1 is DFQATT and CDR2 is SNEGSKA (reference sequence). The CDR3 spans 15 residues. Trimming at V came to 6 bases and at J to 2 bases, leaving 9 bases not matched to a gene. CDR3 sequence reads: CSAGPGGNRNQPQHF. As DNA, the CDR3 is TGCAGTGCCGGCCCAGGGGGCAATCGCAATCAGCCCCAGCATTTT.

This clonotype was observed a handful of times. The rearrangement links TRBV29-1 to TRBJ2-1; 12 positions match TRBD1. Germline-derived CDR1 and CDR2 are SQVTM and ANQGSEA. The junction had 9 bases not matched to a gene; V was cut back by 8 bases and J by 7 bases. The CDR3 is made up of 14 amino acids. The chain's CDR3 is CSQTGTGGKNEQFF. The CDR3 region has the DNA TGCAGCCAAACCGGGACAGGGGGCAAAAATGAGCAGTTCTTC.

This chain links TRBV18 with TRBJ2-5; D assignment may be TRBD1 or TRBD2 (7 bases each). CDR3 length: 15 residues. Trimming stripped 2 bases from V and 3 bases from J, with 13 bases between. Per the germline V gene, CDR1 is KGHSH and CDR2 is LQKENI. The CDR3 sequence is CASSPAAGGEETQYF. Here the CDR3 DNA reads TGTGCCAGCTCACCAGCGGCAGGGGGGGAAGAGACCCAGTACTTC.

The chain couples TRBV4-1 to TRBJ2-5, with 9 bases fitting TRBD2. The CDR3 runs 14 residues. Germline V lookup: CDR1 MGHRA, CDR2 YSYEKL. V was pared by 1 base and J by 4 bases, with 1 base of the junction left unmatched. CDR3 bases: TGCGCCAGCAGCCAAGGCGGGGGGGCAGAGACCCAGTACTTC. It codes for CASSQGGGAETQYF.